The 12 T cell receptor beta chains below come from one sample, sequenced in a study of blood T cell repertoires in COVID-19. Sequencing was performed with immunoSEQ multiplex PCR; in TCRdb, only in-frame clones are kept and a portion is missing. The sample gives some 290,000 clones, roughly 90% of which show up once; roughly 2% is in the top ten. The sequenced sample consisted of PBMCs or T cells enriched from blood (not recorded which). All receptors come from a woman in her thirties or forties with acute COVID-19.

The rearrangement uses TRBV4-1 and TRBJ2-3, with TRBD2 as a possible D gene (6 bases). The CDR3 contains 15 residues. Trimming stripped 0 bases from V and 3 bases from J, with 10 bases between. The V gene's germline CDR1 is MGHRA and CDR2 YSYEKL. The CDR3 region is CASSQDGLATDTQYF. DNA for the CDR3: TGCGCCAGCAGCCAAGATGGGCTAGCGACAGATACGCAGTATTTT.

This clone came up a few times. The chain couples TRBV25-1 to TRBJ2-5, with 8 bases identical to TRBD2. The CDR3 has 15 residues. From germline, CDR1 is MGHDK and CDR2 SYGVNS. V was pared by 2 bases and J by 5 bases, with 7 bases of the junction left unmatched. This chain's CDR3 is CASSEPPGGRETQYF. The CDR3, as DNA: TGTGCCAGCAGTGAACCACCGGGAGGGAGGGAGACCCAGTACTTC.

The rearrangement joins TRBV12-2 to TRBJ1-1. TRBV12-2 is labeled a pseudogene. This CDR3 contains 14 residues. This chain's CDR3 is CASRFGGLNTEAFF. CDR3 nucleotides: TGTGCAAGTCGCTTTGGGGGGTTGAACACTGAAGCTTTCTTT.

The J gene is TRBJ2-5, the V gene TRBV27; maybe TRBD1 (6 bases). Trimming cost V 7 bases and J 7 bases, with 19 bases left between them. This CDR3 spans 14 amino acids. Germline V CDR1 and CDR2: MNHEY, SMNVEV (reference sequence). CDR3 region: CASTNDRFGGTQYF. CDR3 coding DNA: TGTGCCAGCACCAACGACAGGTTTGGGGGGACCCAGTACTTC.

The chain employs TRBV2 and TRBJ2-4; perhaps TRBD2 as D (6 bases). V lost 3 bases, J lost 9 bases, and 21 bases lay in between. Germline V gives CDR1 SNHLY, CDR2 FYNNEI. There are 16 residues in the CDR3. The CDR3 coding sequence is TGTGCCAGCAGTGAGCCCGCGGGGTGGGTGGGTGTCATTCAGTACTTC. Amino acids: CASSEPAGWVGVIQYF.

The chain recombines TRBV15 with TRBJ1-5; TRBD1 aligns across 9 bases. The germline CDR1 and CDR2 sequences are LNHNV and YYDKDF (reference sequence). This CDR3 region has 16 residues. The ends lost 5 bases at V and 2 bases at J; junction bases unmatched: 7. CDR3 sequence (DNA): TGTGCCACCAGCGGGGAACAGGGGGCGGGCAATCAGCCCCAGCATTTT. It codes for CATSGEQGAGNQPQHF.

The rearrangement joins TRBV7-9 to TRBJ1-1, with 7 bases lining up with TRBD1. Germline V gene lookup returns CDR1 SEHNR and CDR2 FQNEAQ (reference sequence). The junction had 7 bases not matched to a gene; V was cut back by 4 bases and J by 5 bases. The CDR3 totals 14 residues. The CDR3 coding sequence is TGTGCCAGCAGCTCAGGGGGACTGCTTACTGAAGCTTTCTTT. Translating it yields CASSSGGLLTEAFF. Full variable domain (rest looked up from reference TRBV7-9 and TRBJ1-1): DTGVSQNPRHKITKRGQNVTFRCDPISEHNRLYWYRQTLGQGPEFLTYFQNEAQLEKSRLLSDRFSAERPKGSFSTLEIQRTEQGDSAMYLCASSSGGLLTEAFFGQGTRLTVV.

The chain has TRBV11-3 and TRBJ1-1; D is possibly TRBD1 (6 bases). CDR3 length equals 16 residues. Germline V gene sequence: CDR1 SGHNT, CDR2 YENEEA. Trimming pared 5 bases from V and 0 bases from J, leaving 16 bases between. The CDR3 spells CASSPRQGTLNTEAFF. CDR3 DNA sequence: TGTGCCAGCAGCCCCCGCCAGGGGACCTTGAACACTGAAGCTTTCTTT.

The chain uses TRBV14 and TRBJ2-3; D is perhaps TRBD2 (6 bases). CDR1 is SGHDN, CDR2 FVKESK, per germline. This CDR3 has 14 residues. Deletions cut 9 bases from V and 0 bases from J, with 13 bases between. The DNA of the CDR3 is TGTGCCAGAGTGGGAGGCACTAGCACAGATACGCAGTATTTT. Translated, it gives CARVGGTSTDTQYF. The whole variable domain, filled in from reference TRBV14 and TRBJ2-3, reads EAGVTQFPSHSVIEKGQTVTLRCDPISGHDNLYWYRRVMGKEIKFLLHFVKESKQDESGMPNNRFLAERTGGTYSTLKVQPAELEDSGVYFCARVGGTSTDTQYFGPGTRLTVL.

This rearrangement joins TRBV5-1 to TRBJ2-4; TRBD2 agrees at 11 bases. V lost 3 bases to trimming and J lost 7 bases; unmatched junction nucleotides: 9. Germline V CDR1 and CDR2: SGHRS, YFSETQ. The CDR3 runs 16 residues. CDR3 DNA sequence: TGCGCCAGCAGCTACACGGGACTAGCGGTTCCCAACATTCAGTACTTC. Residues: CASSYTGLAVPNIQYF.

This chain links TRBV4-2 with TRBJ2-1; 11 nucleotides match TRBD2. V lost 0 bases and J lost 3; bases outside the gene matches: 10. This CDR3 has 19 amino acids. Germline CDR1 is LGHNA and CDR2 is YNFKEQ. In DNA form, the CDR3 reads TGTGCCAGCAGCCAAGAACCCAAACTAGCGGGGGTTGTCTACAATGAGCAGTTCTTC. It codes for CASSQEPKLAGVVYNEQFF.

CDR3 nucleotide sequence: TGTGCCAGCAGGCCCGGGACAGGGGGTAAAAATGAAAAACTGTTTTTT. Translating it yields CASRPGTGGKNEKLFF. The J gene is TRBJ1-4, the V gene TRBV2, with TRBD1 identical over 11 bases. This CDR3 contains 16 residues. Germline V gene data show CDR1 as SNHLY and CDR2 as FYNNEI. Trimming cost V 6 bases and J 5 bases; bases outside gene matches: 8.